These T cell receptor beta chains were read from a single sample in a study of memory CD4+ T cells and cytomegalovirus serostatus. Profiled with immunoSEQ multiplex PCR; TCRdb holds only in-frame clones, not every one. The repertoire includes under 55,000 clones, about 86% of them detected once, and less than 2.5% sits in the top ten. The sequenced sample was memory CD4+ T cells from blood. Every receptor here comes from an adult in good health and CMV-seropositive. CDR3s include the opening cysteine and the closing phenylalanine or tryptophan. Each record gives: CDR3 protein, CDR3 DNA, J gene, D gene, V gene, clone size. D genes are given only for firm matches. Clone size is not always given. Where it is, it says once, few, many or a class for expanded clones.

CDR3: CASSLRDTGTDTQYF
DNA: TGTGCCAGCAGCCTCCGGGACACCGGTACAGATACGCAGTATTTT
J: TRBJ2-3
D: NA
V: TRBV7-9
size: NA

CDR3: CASSFLNQPQHF
DNA: TGTGCCAGCAGTTTTTTGAATCAGCCCCAGCATTTT
J: TRBJ1-5
D: NA
V: TRBV28
size: few

CDR3: CARSPLGGRNTEAFF
DNA: TGTGCCAGAAGCCCGCTCGGGGGGCGGAACACTGAAGCTTTCTTT
J: TRBJ1-1
D: NA
V: TRBV5-3
size: once

CDR3: CSARRGVEQYF
DNA: TGCAGTGCTAGAAGGGGGGTAGAGCAGTACTTC
J: TRBJ2-7
D: NA
V: TRBV20-1
size: few

CDR3: CASSSWGLEGEKLFF
DNA: TGTGCCAGCAGCTCATGGGGGCTTGAAGGTGAAAAACTGTTTTTT
J: TRBJ1-4
D: NA
V: TRBV7-8
size: NA

CDR3: CASSVAGGLSETQYF
DNA: TGTGCCAGCAGCGTAGCGGGGGGGCTTTCAGAGACCCAGTACTTC
J: TRBJ2-5
D: TRBD2
V: TRBV9
size: few

CDR3: CASGPYSDTQYF
DNA: TGTGCCAGCGGGCCGTACTCAGATACGCAGTATTTT
J: TRBJ2-3
D: NA
V: TRBV5-6
size: NA

CDR3: CASSQGPSGGVYEQYF
DNA: TGCGCCAGCAGCCAAGGGCCTAGCGGAGGTGTCTACGAGCAGTACTTC
J: TRBJ2-7
D: TRBD2
V: TRBV4-1
size: NA

CDR3: CASSSPGGGETQYF
DNA: TGTGCCAGCAGTTCTCCGGGGGGGGGAGAGACCCAGTACTTC
J: TRBJ2-5
D: TRBD2
V: TRBV6-5
size: NA

CDR3: CASSTRVRAAGEQYF
DNA: TGCGCCAGCAGTACCCGGGTGCGGGCGGCTGGGGAGCAGTACTTC
J: TRBJ2-7
D: NA
V: TRBV23-1
size: NA

CDR3: CARSVRGQGVMGSNQPQHF
DNA: TGCGCCCGCAGCGTGCGGGGGCAGGGGGTTATGGGGAGCAATCAGCCCCAGCATTTT
J: TRBJ1-5
D: TRBD1
V: TRBV5-1
size: NA

CDR3: CSVDKAGGEQYF
DNA: TGCAGCGTTGACAAAGCGGGGGGGGAGCAGTACTTC
J: TRBJ2-7
D: TRBD2
V: TRBV29-1
size: NA

CDR3: CASSYSASDAYEQYF
DNA: TGTGCCAGCAGTTACTCCGCTAGCGATGCCTACGAGCAGTACTTC
J: TRBJ2-7
D: NA
V: TRBV6-6
size: NA

CDR3: CASSPGYEGYTF
DNA: TGTGCCAGCAGTCCAGGTTATGAAGGCTACACCTTC
J: TRBJ1-2
D: NA
V: TRBV7-2
size: few

CDR3: CASSLGGNTGELFF
DNA: TGTGCCAGCAGCCTCGGTGGGAACACCGGGGAGCTGTTTTTT
J: TRBJ2-2
D: NA
V: TRBV7-7
size: NA

CDR3: CASSFTGAEEQYF
DNA: TGTGCCAGCAGCTTCACTGGAGCTGAGGAGCAGTACTTC
J: TRBJ2-7
D: NA
V: TRBV11-2
size: once

CDR3: CASSASRQSNPTGDTQYF
DNA: TGTGCCAGCAGCGCGAGCCGACAGTCCAACCCAACGGGCGATACGCAGTATTTT
J: TRBJ2-3
D: NA
V: TRBV7-9
size: NA

CDR3: CASSQGTGGRTQGNTIYF
DNA: TGCGCCAGCAGCCAAGGTACAGGGGGTCGGACGCAGGGAAACACCATATATTTT
J: TRBJ1-3
D: TRBD1
V: TRBV4-1
size: NA

CDR3: CASSGWGRSNQPQHF
DNA: TGTGCCAGCAGTGGTTGGGGACGGAGCAATCAGCCCCAGCATTTT
J: TRBJ1-5
D: NA
V: TRBV2
size: NA

CDR3: CASSYSTGPGYGYTF
DNA: TGTGCCAGCAGTTACTCGACAGGGCCGGGCTATGGCTACACCTTC
J: TRBJ1-2
D: TRBD1
V: TRBV6-5
size: NA

CDR3: CASSPFLNTEAFF
DNA: TGCGCCAGCAGCCCCTTCCTGAACACTGAAGCTTTCTTT
J: TRBJ1-1
D: NA
V: TRBV5-1
size: few

CDR3: CASSPGTGNTGELFF
DNA: TGTGCCAGCAGCCCGGGAACAGGGAACACCGGGGAGCTGTTTTTT
J: TRBJ2-2
D: NA
V: TRBV5-6
size: NA

CDR3: CASSPTGTPKLFF
DNA: TGTGCCAGTAGTCCAACCGGGACCCCAAAGCTGTTTTTT
J: TRBJ2-2
D: NA
V: TRBV19
size: NA

CDR3: CASSHGTERGGELFF
DNA: TGTGCCAGCAGCCACGGGACAGAAAGGGGCGGGGAGCTGTTTTTT
J: TRBJ2-2
D: TRBD1
V: TRBV5-4
size: once

CDR3: CASSLERNTEAFF
DNA: TGTGCCAGCAGTCTAGAGAGGAACACTGAAGCTTTCTTT
J: TRBJ1-1
D: NA
V: TRBV27
size: NA

CDR3: CAWPPDRLAKNIQYF
DNA: TGTGCCTGGCCGCCGGACAGACTAGCCAAAAACATTCAGTACTTC
J: TRBJ2-4
D: NA
V: TRBV30
size: NA

CDR3: CASSGSGVSYEQYF
DNA: TGTGCCAGTAGTGGCTCAGGGGTATCCTACGAGCAGTACTTC
J: TRBJ2-7
D: NA
V: TRBV19
size: NA

CDR3: CASSLYVGGTYEQYF
DNA: TGTGCCAGCAGTTTATATGTGGGAGGCACCTACGAGCAGTACTTC
J: TRBJ2-7
D: NA
V: TRBV27
size: NA

CDR3: CASSYLTAGGIQYF
DNA: TGTGCCAGCAGTTACCTTACTGCGGGAGGCATTCAGTACTTC
J: TRBJ2-4
D: TRBD2
V: TRBV2
size: NA

CDR3: CASRRDRNSPLHF
DNA: TGTGCCAGCAGAAGAGACAGGAATTCACCCCTCCACTTT
J: TRBJ1-6
D: NA
V: TRBV27
size: few

CDR3: CASSLAILRGGYTF
DNA: TGTGCCAGCAGCTTAGCTATCCTTAGGGGAGGCTACACCTTC
J: TRBJ1-2
D: NA
V: TRBV7-2
size: NA

CDR3: CSVESGRPRNEQFF
DNA: TGCAGCGTTGAAAGCGGGAGGCCAAGAAATGAGCAGTTCTTC
J: TRBJ2-1
D: TRBD2
V: TRBV29-1
size: NA

CDR3: CASSAQQGETQYF
DNA: TGTGCCAGCAGTGCCCAACAGGGCGAGACCCAGTACTTC
J: TRBJ2-5
D: NA
V: TRBV2
size: NA

CDR3: CSVRTGPNEQFF
DNA: TGCAGCGTTCGGACTGGTCCTAATGAGCAGTTCTTC
J: TRBJ2-1
D: NA
V: TRBV29-1
size: NA

CDR3: CASSQQRGRETQYF
DNA: TGTGCCAGCAGTCAACAGAGGGGTCGGGAGACCCAGTACTTC
J: TRBJ2-5
D: NA
V: TRBV5-4
size: NA

CDR3: CASSFERQEQFF
DNA: TGTGCCAGCAGTTTTGAGCGGCAAGAGCAGTTCTTC
J: TRBJ2-1
D: NA
V: TRBV28
size: NA

CDR3: CASSPGQGNEQFF
DNA: TGCGCCAGCAGCCCGGGACAGGGGAATGAGCAGTTCTTC
J: TRBJ2-1
D: TRBD1
V: TRBV4-3
size: NA

CDR3: CASSLGLVETQYF
DNA: TGTGCCAGCAGCTTAGGACTAGTCGAGACCCAGTACTTC
J: TRBJ2-5
D: TRBD2
V: TRBV5-6
size: NA

CDR3: CASSQDSGAGDTQYF
DNA: TGCGCCAGCAGCCAAGACTCCGGTGCGGGAGATACGCAGTATTTT
J: TRBJ2-3
D: NA
V: TRBV4-1
size: NA

CDR3: CASSRGPNYGYTF
DNA: TGTGCCAGCAGCCGGGGGCCAAACTATGGCTACACCTTC
J: TRBJ1-2
D: NA
V: TRBV5-8
size: NA

CDR3: CASSQRSRGPNILIMNTEAFF
DNA: TGTGCCAGCAGTCAACGCTCTAGGGGACCCAACATTTTGATAATGAACACTGAAGCTTTCTTT
J: TRBJ1-1
D: NA
V: TRBV27
size: NA

CDR3: CASSVGTGGNQPQHF
DNA: TGTGCCAGCAGCGTAGGGACAGGGGGGAATCAGCCCCAGCATTTT
J: TRBJ1-5
D: TRBD1
V: TRBV9
size: NA

CDR3: CASSPGQNREQYF
DNA: TGTGCCAGCTCACCGGGACAGAATCGCGAGCAGTACTTC
J: TRBJ2-7
D: TRBD1
V: TRBV18
size: NA

CDR3: CSAGTNTEAFF
DNA: TGCAGTGCTGGGACTAACACTGAAGCTTTCTTT
J: TRBJ1-1
D: NA
V: TRBV20-1
size: few

CDR3: CASSPETGARGTEAFF
DNA: TGTGCCAGCTCCCCAGAGACAGGGGCAAGGGGCACTGAAGCTTTCTTT
J: TRBJ1-1
D: TRBD1
V: TRBV18
size: NA

CDR3: CASSFQTGGGSPLHF
DNA: TGTGCCAGCAGCTTCCAGACAGGGGGTGGTTCACCCCTCCACTTT
J: TRBJ1-6
D: TRBD1
V: TRBV11-2
size: NA

CDR3: CASSLGTGLKTVNYGYTF
DNA: TGTGCCAGCAGCTTGGGGACAGGGCTTAAAACGGTAAACTATGGCTACACCTTC
J: TRBJ1-2
D: TRBD1
V: TRBV9
size: NA

CDR3: CASSLLGGPGELFF
DNA: TGTGCCAGCAGTTTATTGGGGGGACCCGGGGAGCTGTTTTTT
J: TRBJ2-2
D: NA
V: TRBV28
size: NA

CDR3: CASSLGRGRPEAFF
DNA: TGTGCCAGCAGCTTAGGAAGGGGGCGGCCTGAAGCTTTCTTT
J: TRBJ1-1
D: TRBD1
V: TRBV11-2
size: NA

CDR3: CASSNRDGNSPLHF
DNA: TGTGCCAGCAGTAATAGGGACGGCAATTCACCCCTCCACTTT
J: TRBJ1-6
D: NA
V: TRBV6-1
size: NA

CDR3: CASEIIGAGELFF
DNA: TGTGCCAGCGAGATTATAGGGGCCGGGGAGCTGTTTTTT
J: TRBJ2-2
D: NA
V: TRBV7-9
size: NA

CDR3: CASSSGLSGNTIYF
DNA: TGTGCCAGCAGCTCGGGACTCTCTGGAAACACCATATATTTT
J: TRBJ1-3
D: NA
V: TRBV9
size: NA

CDR3: CASSQDYRASTDTQYF
DNA: TGCGCCAGCAGCCAGGACTACAGGGCTAGCACAGATACGCAGTATTTT
J: TRBJ2-3
D: NA
V: TRBV4-3
size: once

CDR3: CASSLAGRQETQYF
DNA: TGTGCCAGCAGTCTAGCGGGCCGTCAAGAGACCCAGTACTTC
J: TRBJ2-5
D: TRBD2
V: TRBV6-1
size: once

CDR3: CASSRVANNQPQHF
DNA: TGTGCCAGCTCTAGAGTGGCAAACAATCAGCCCCAGCATTTT
J: TRBJ1-5
D: NA
V: TRBV18
size: NA

CDR3: CASSPLQLADTGELFF
DNA: TGTGCCAGCAGCCCACTACAACTAGCGGACACCGGGGAGCTGTTTTTT
J: TRBJ2-2
D: TRBD2
V: TRBV7-9
size: NA

CDR3: CASSPGQGARETQYF
DNA: TGTGCCAGCAGTCCCGGACAGGGGGCGAGGGAGACCCAGTACTTC
J: TRBJ2-5
D: TRBD1
V: TRBV6-5
size: NA

CDR3: CASSLLGNTGELFF
DNA: TGCGCCAGCAGCTTGTTGGGGAACACCGGGGAGCTGTTTTTT
J: TRBJ2-2
D: NA
V: TRBV5-1
size: few

CDR3: CASSLPGQGLRTYGYTF
DNA: TGTGCCAGCAGTTTACCGGGGCAGGGTTTGCGTACCTATGGCTACACCTTC
J: TRBJ1-2
D: NA
V: TRBV28
size: NA